Shown below are 32 T cell receptor beta chains from a single sample sequenced in a study of early T cells in non-severe SARS-CoV-2 infection. TCRdb fed the 5' RACE reads into MiXCR, producing one record per CDR3 protein. The sample yields roughly 76,000 distinct CDR3 sequences, 9.5% to 15% seen once. Sequenced sample: whole blood. These receptors came from an adult who was a healthcare worker with PCR-confirmed SARS-CoV-2 infection or an uninfected control (not recorded which).

This clonotype was counted between two and nine times. V and J are TRBV5-1 and TRBJ2-7; D is perhaps TRBD2 (5 bases). Germline-derived CDR1 and CDR2 are SGHRS and YFSETQ. The V end lost 5 bases, the J end lost 3 bases, and 21 bases lay between the germline ends. The CDR3 consists of 16 residues. CDR3 DNA sequence: TGCGCCAGCAGTCCGTCGGGGTCACTTGCCATCTACGAGCAGTACTTC. It translates to CASSPSGSLAIYEQYF.

This clonotype was recorded many times. The chain has TRBV6-5 and TRBJ2-3; TRBD1 matches 7 bases. Germline V gene sequence: CDR1 MNHEY, CDR2 SVGAGI. This CDR3 comprises 15 residues. The V and J ends lost 2 bases and 3 bases, in that order; junction bases with no gene match: 5. CDR3 nucleotide sequence: TGTGCCAGCAGTTACGTCCAGGGGGTGACAGATACGCAGTATTTT. This gives the protein CASSYVQGVTDTQYF.

This clonotype was observed a handful of times. The gene calls are TRBV7-9 and TRBJ2-7; tentatively, D is TRBD2 (7 bases). CDR3 length equals 16 residues. From germline, CDR1 is SEHNR and CDR2 FQNEAQ (reference sequence). The ends were cut back, 4 bases at V and 2 bases at J, with 18 bases in the middle. The chain's CDR3 is CASSSPDSGIPYEQYF. The CDR3 DNA reads TGTGCCAGCAGCTCCCCGGACAGCGGGATTCCCTACGAGCAGTACTTC.

The rearrangement uses TRBV29-1 and TRBJ1-2, with 12 bases aligning to TRBD1. CDR3 length: 12 residues. The germline gives CDR1 SQVTM, CDR2 ANQGSEA. Trimming removed 4 bases from V and 6 bases from J; junction bases left unmatched: 0. The CDR3 DNA reads as TGCAGCGTTGGGGACAGGGGGCATGGCTACACCTTC. This sequence encodes CSVGDRGHGYTF.

This chain joins TRBV29-1 and TRBJ2-1; tentatively, D is TRBD1 or TRBD2 (5 bases each). V was cut by 6 bases and J by 2 bases, with 5 bases left in between. CDR1 SQVTM and CDR2 ANQGSEA come from the germline V gene. The CDR3 has 11 amino acids. The chain's CDR3 is CSVGAYNEQFF. The DNA for the CDR3 is TGCAGCGTGGGGGCCTACAATGAGCAGTTCTTC.

This clonotype was observed a handful of times. The genes are TRBV12-3 or TRBV12-4 and TRBJ2-1; D may be TRBD2 (5 bases). The CDR3 spans 15 residues. V shed 7 bases and J shed 10 bases, with 23 bases lying between them. CDR3 sequence: CASTTTGGRLREQFF. In DNA, the CDR3 is TGTGCCAGCACCACCACCGGTGGGAGATTGAGGGAGCAGTTCTTC.

This clonotype was picked up one time. Likely a read error: the CDR3 ends without its conserved phenylalanine or tryptophan. The V gene is TRBV4-2, the J gene TRBJ2-3; TRBD2 matches 9 bases. The CDR3 totals 17 residues. Trimming at V came to 0 bases and at J to 2 bases, leaving 6 bases not matched to a gene. Per the germline V gene, CDR1 is LGHNA and CDR2 is YNFKEQ. This CDR3 reads CASSQDGPSGNTDTQYL. CDR3 DNA: TGTGCCAGCAGCCAAGATGGGCCTAGCGGGAACACAGATACGCAGTATTTA.

The table lists this clonotype with a few counts. The CDR3 is CASSIAHIAKNIQYF. The DNA for the CDR3 is TGTGCCAGTAGTATAGCCCACATAGCCAAAAACATTCAGTACTTC. This rearrangement joins TRBV19 to TRBJ2-4; D not certain. CDR1 is LNHDA and CDR2 is SQIVND in the germline V gene (reference sequence). Trimming took 1 base from V and 0 from J, leaving 7 bases between them. This CDR3 is built from 15 residues.

The chain is built from TRBV29-1 and TRBJ2-1, with 14 bases identical to TRBD2. The CDR3 runs 16 residues. CDR1 is SQVTM and CDR2 is ANQGSEA in the germline V gene. Trimming cost V 7 bases and J 3 bases; bases outside gene matches: 8. CDR3: CSGGGLAGVGYNEQFF. DNA for the CDR3: TGCAGCGGGGGGGGACTAGCGGGAGTGGGCTACAATGAGCAGTTCTTC.

The rearrangement joins TRBV11-1 to TRBJ2-7; 7 bases agree with TRBD2. Germline CDR1 is SGHAT and CDR2 is FQDESV (reference sequence). Trimming cost V 8 bases and J 1 base; bases outside gene matches: 5. CDR3 length: 13 amino acids. This CDR3 is CASGRGLSYEQYF. The CDR3 region has the DNA TGTGCCAGCGGAAGGGGACTATCCTACGAGCAGTACTTC.

This clonotype appeared many times. The chain combines TRBV7-2 with TRBJ2-7; tentatively, D is TRBD2 (5 bases). CDR1 and CDR2 from the germline V gene are SGHTA and FQGNSA. Trimming pared 4 bases from V and 0 bases from J, leaving 7 bases between. The CDR3 runs 13 residues. In DNA form, the CDR3 reads TGTGCCAGCAGCTCGGGGTTCTCCTACGAGCAGTACTTC. Protein: CASSSGFSYEQYF. Full variable domain (rest looked up from reference TRBV7-2 and TRBJ2-7): GAGVSQSPSNKVTEKGKDVELRCDPISGHTALYWYRQSLGQGLEFLIYFQGNSAPDKSGLPSDRFSAERTGGSVSTLTIQRTQQEDSAVYLCASSSGFSYEQYFGPGTRLTVT.

The chain carries TRBV11-2 and TRBJ2-1; no clear D. Trimming cost V 3 bases and J 1 base, with 10 bases left between them. CDR1 is SGHAT, CDR2 FQNNGV, per germline. This CDR3 is 15 amino acids long. The CDR3 region is CASSFYGSSYNEQFF. CDR3 nucleotides: TGTGCCAGCAGCTTTTACGGAAGTTCCTACAATGAGCAGTTCTTC.

The chain has TRBV18 and TRBJ2-1; no clear D. V lost 0 bases to trimming and J lost 6 bases, with 9 bases between them. The CDR3 has 14 residues. Germline V CDR1 and CDR2: KGHSH, LQKENI. CDR3 residues: CASSPPHLGNEQFF. CDR3 nucleotides: TGTGCCAGCTCACCACCGCATCTAGGCAATGAGCAGTTCTTC.

This clonotype has ten or more counts. The V call is TRBV29-1, the J call TRBJ1-5; a weak D match, TRBD1 (5 bases). V lost 2 bases, J lost 2 bases, and 13 bases lay in between. Germline CDR1 SQVTM, CDR2 ANQGSEA. CDR3 size: 15 residues. The CDR3 sequence is CSVEFGREGNQPQHF. The CDR3 DNA reads as TGCAGCGTTGAATTTGGCAGGGAAGGCAATCAGCCCCAGCATTTT.

This chain links TRBV29-1 with TRBJ2-7, with TRBD1 matching over 7 bases. This CDR3 contains 13 residues. Germline V CDR1 and CDR2: SQVTM, ANQGSEA. V shed 0 bases and J 2 bases; nucleotides not matched to a gene: 1. CDR3 in DNA: TGCAGCGTTGAAGAGGGACAGACCTACGAGCAGTACTTC. It translates to CSVEEGQTYEQYF.

The chain has TRBV9 and TRBJ1-6, with TRBD1 matching over 12 bases. Germline V gene data show CDR1 as SGDLS and CDR2 as YYNGEE. CDR3 size: 15 residues. Losses at the gene ends were 7 bases for V and 5 bases for J; bases not matched to a gene: 4. The CDR3 is CASGTGGLNNSPLHF. CDR3 coding DNA: TGTGCCAGCGGGACAGGGGGCTTAAATAATTCACCCCTCCACTTT. Filled out from reference TRBV9 and TRBJ1-6, the complete variable domain reads DSGVTQTPKHLITATGQRVTLRCSPRSGDLSVYWYQQSLDQGLQFLIQYYNGEERAKGNILERFSAQQFPDLHSELNLSSLELGDSALYFCASGTGGLNNSPLHFGNGTRLTVT.

The V call is TRBV28, the J call TRBJ2-7; TRBD1 matches 9 bases. The V gene end was trimmed by 2 bases and the J gene end by 5 bases; junction bases not matched to a gene: 1. Germline V gene data show CDR1 as MDHEN and CDR2 as SYDVKM. This CDR3 region has 13 residues. The CDR3 loop reads CASSLTGGDEQYF. The CDR3 nucleotides are TGTGCCAGCAGTTTAACAGGGGGCGACGAGCAGTACTTC.

The chain recombines TRBV29-1 with TRBJ2-1; D is possibly TRBD2 (5 bases). This CDR3 has 11 amino acids. Germline values: CDR1 SQVTM, CDR2 ANQGSEA. Trimming removed 7 bases at V and 10 bases at J, with 14 bases between. The CDR3 sequence: CSGQEAQEQFF. CDR3 nucleotides: TGCAGCGGTCAGGAGGCTCAGGAGCAGTTCTTC.

The chain joins TRBV20-1 to TRBJ2-1; 8 nucleotides agree with TRBD2. The junction had 14 bases not matched to a gene; V was cut back by 5 bases and J by 5 bases. The CDR3 has 16 amino acids. Germline loops: CDR1 DFQATT, CDR2 SNEGSKA (reference sequence). CDR3 residues: CSASSTGTSYDNEQFF. In DNA form, the CDR3 reads TGCAGTGCTTCTAGCACCGGGACTAGTTACGACAATGAGCAGTTCTTC.

This clonotype has just a few counts. This chain joins TRBV6-1 and TRBJ2-5, with 7 nucleotides matching TRBD2. This CDR3 contains 15 residues. The trim removed 5 bases at V and 0 bases at J, leaving 6 bases unmatched. Germline CDR1 is MNHNS and CDR2 is SASEGT. CDR3 nucleotides: TGTGCCAGCAGTACGGGACTATTGTACCAAGAGACCCAGTACTTC. Protein: CASSTGLLYQETQYF.

Comments on this clonotype: A clone one base away is much larger, so this may be a read error. The rearrangement uses TRBV10-1 and TRBJ2-3, with 11 bases fitting TRBD2. This CDR3 is 15 amino acids long. Germline V gives CDR1 WNHNN, CDR2 SYGVQD (reference sequence). This CDR3 reads CASSAGTSGTDTLYF. The CDR3 DNA reads TGCGCCAGCAGTGCCGGGACTAGCGGCACAGATACGCTGTATTTT.

This chain links TRBV14 with TRBJ1-1; 7 bases line up with TRBD1. Germline trimming cut 2 bases from V and 10 bases from J; bases unmatched to any gene: 7. Germline V gene data show CDR1 as SGHDN and CDR2 as FVKESK. The CDR3 is 13 residues long. CDR3 amino acids: CASSQISSGGAFF. The DNA of the CDR3 is TGTGCCAGCAGCCAAATCTCCTCAGGGGGAGCTTTCTTT.

The table lists this clonotype with many counts. J is TRBJ1-1 and V is TRBV12-2; TRBD1 is the table's D call, not checked against the DNA. TRBV12-2 is tagged as a pseudogene. The CDR3 runs to 16 residues. CDR3 region: CASRSQQGSMNTEAFF. The CDR3 region has the DNA TGTGCAAGTCGCTCCCAACAGGGGTCGATGAACACTGAAGCTTTCTTT.

The V call is TRBV12-3 or TRBV12-4, the J call TRBJ2-5; D is undetermined. The CDR3 length is 14 residues. Trimming removed 2 bases from V and 1 base from J, with 8 bases in between. The CDR3 sequence is CASSLPESQETQYF. The CDR3 DNA is TGTGCCAGCAGTTTACCGGAGTCCCAAGAGACCCAGTACTTC.

This clonotype was seen repeatedly, ten times or more. The V gene is TRBV14, the J gene TRBJ2-1, with TRBD2 matching 8 bases. The germline gives CDR1 SGHDN, CDR2 FVKESK. The CDR3 is 16 amino acids. The ends lost 3 bases at V and 6 bases at J; junction bases unmatched: 10. The CDR3 here is CASSHVFSGGLNEQFF. CDR3 sequence (DNA): TGTGCCAGCAGCCATGTCTTTTCGGGAGGGCTCAATGAGCAGTTCTTC. Looking up the rest from reference TRBV14 and TRBJ2-1 gives the full variable domain: EAGVTQFPSHSVIEKGQTVTLRCDPISGHDNLYWYRRVMGKEIKFLLHFVKESKQDESGMPNNRFLAERTGGTYSTLKVQPAELEDSGVYFCASSHVFSGGLNEQFFGPGTRLTVL.

This rearrangement joins TRBV29-1 to TRBJ2-5; D perhaps matches TRBD2 (5 bases). Trimming took 6 bases from V and 3 from J, leaving 11 bases between them. This CDR3 is built from 12 residues. Per germline, CDR1 SQVTM and CDR2 ANQGSEA. The chain's CDR3 is CSVSDGKETQYF. CDR3 in DNA: TGCAGCGTCTCGGACGGGAAAGAGACCCAGTACTTC.

This clonotype was counted at least ten times. The J gene is TRBJ2-1, the V gene TRBV20-1; D possibly uses TRBD1 or TRBD2 (5 bases each). This CDR3 spans 15 amino acids. Germline-derived CDR1 and CDR2 are DFQATT and SNEGSKA (reference sequence). Trimming removed 0 bases at V and 8 bases at J, with 17 bases between. CDR3 bases: TGCAGTGCTAGAGATTCCGAGGGGCTACCCGATGAGCAGTTCTTC. Translation gives CSARDSEGLPDEQFF.

This clonotype was seen repeatedly, ten times or more. The chain couples TRBV19 to TRBJ2-7; no clear D. The CDR3 has 11 amino acids. The germline V gene encodes CDR1 LNHDA and CDR2 SQIVND (reference sequence). Trimming shortened V by 8 bases and J by 4 bases, and 9 bases separated the two germline ends. CDR3 protein: CASRGVYEQYF. CDR3 nucleotide sequence: TGTGCCAGTCGCGGAGTTTACGAGCAGTACTTC.

There are many counts of this clonotype. The chain carries TRBV11-2 and TRBJ2-3; no firm D call. The germline V and J ends were trimmed by 4 bases and 1 base, with 3 bases remaining between them. The CDR3 extends over 12 amino acids. From germline, CDR1 is SGHAT and CDR2 FQNNGV. CDR3 region: CASSSRTDTQYF. DNA of the CDR3: TGTGCCAGCAGCTCACGCACAGATACGCAGTATTTT.

In the case of this clonotype: Mismatch with germline at one junction end may stem from a read error. This rearrangement joins TRBV18 to TRBJ2-1; tentatively, D is TRBD2 (6 bases). Germline CDR1 KGHSH, CDR2 LQKENI. The CDR3 is 12 residues long. The CDR3: CASPPGGREQFF. The CDR3 DNA sequence: TGTGCCAGCCCACCAGGAGGGAGAGAGCAGTTCTTC.

This chain uses TRBV30 with TRBJ1-1; D unresolved. Germline V lookup: CDR1 GTSNPN, CDR2 SVGIG (reference sequence). Trimming left V 0 bases short and J 4 bases short, with 6 bases between. There are 12 residues in the CDR3. This CDR3 is CAWSVSGTEAFF. CDR3 DNA sequence: TGTGCCTGGAGTGTATCGGGCACTGAAGCTTTCTTT.

The chain uses TRBV20-1 and TRBJ2-3, with 8 bases aligning to TRBD2. Germline V gene sequence: CDR1 DFQATT, CDR2 SNEGSKA (reference sequence). With V trimmed by 7 bases and J by 2 bases, 14 bases remained unmatched. The CDR3 length is 16 residues. The CDR3 bases are TGCAGTGTACTCCCCCCCTACGGGAGGGCCACAGATACGCAGTATTTT. Amino acids: CSVLPPYGRATDTQYF.